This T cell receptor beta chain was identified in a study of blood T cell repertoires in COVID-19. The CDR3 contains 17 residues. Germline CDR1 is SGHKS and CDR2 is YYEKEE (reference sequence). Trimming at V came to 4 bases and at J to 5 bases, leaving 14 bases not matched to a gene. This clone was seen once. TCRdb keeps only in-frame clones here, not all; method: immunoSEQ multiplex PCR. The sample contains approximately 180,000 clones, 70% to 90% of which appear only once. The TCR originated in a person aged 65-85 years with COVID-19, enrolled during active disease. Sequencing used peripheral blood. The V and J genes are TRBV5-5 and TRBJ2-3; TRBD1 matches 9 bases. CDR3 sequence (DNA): TGTGCCAGCAGCACAGACCGGGACAGGGTAAAAGGAGATACGCAGTATTTT. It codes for CASSTDRDRVKGDTQYF.